One sample yielded the 15 T cell receptor beta chains listed below, sequenced in a study of T cells after yellow fever vaccination. TCRdb analysed the 5' RACE reads with MiXCR anew, one entry per CDR3 protein. The profile shows around 120,000 distinct CDR3 sequences, roughly 7.9% of them singletons. Sequenced here: CD4+ T cells sorted from PBMCs, sampled roughly 45 days after the first yellow fever vaccination. These receptors originate from a man in his late teens or twenties who received the YFV17D yellow fever vaccine.

This clonotype was picked up many times. V gene TRBV6-6 combines with J gene TRBJ2-7; D is perhaps TRBD1 or TRBD2 (5 bases each). The germline V and J ends were trimmed by 8 bases and 7 bases, with 18 bases remaining between them. The CDR3 runs 13 residues. The V gene's germline CDR1 is MNHNY and CDR2 SVGAGI (reference sequence). The CDR3 coding sequence is TGTGCCAGCCGGGTCGGGACGGGCTTGGAGCAGTACTTC. This translates into CASRVGTGLEQYF.

This clonotype has a handful of counts. The chain is built from TRBV7-2 and TRBJ1-4; D gene uncertain. Trimming stripped 0 bases from V and 16 bases from J, with 15 bases between. CDR3 length: 13 amino acids. Looked up from germline, CDR1 is SGHTA and CDR2 is FQGNSA. The CDR3 nucleotides are TGTGCCAGCAGCTTAGCGTCCGACGCCGAGCCGTTTTTT. It codes for CASSLASDAEPFF.

Worth noting for this clonotype: One base away lies a much larger clone, so this may be a sequencing read error. CDR3 protein: CASSQSGPGDTKYF. The CDR3 coding sequence is TGTGCCAGCAGTCAAAGCGGGCCGGGAGATACGAAGTATTTT. The V and J genes are TRBV7-9 and TRBJ2-3; the D gene is possibly TRBD2 (6 bases). Germline lookup yields CDR1 SEHNR and CDR2 FQNEAQ (reference sequence). The CDR3 covers 14 residues.

This clonotype was detected many times. A read error may account for a junction end that differs from germline. V is TRBV12-3 or TRBV12-4 and J is TRBJ1-1; D is ambiguous. This CDR3 contains 11 residues. CDR3 amino acids: CASSLASGPSF. CDR3 DNA: TGTGCCAGCAGTTTGGCATCCGGGCCTTCCTTT.

This clonotype was observed a handful of times. The CDR3 is CASSATGGEAKAFF. Here the CDR3 DNA reads TGTGCCAGCTCGGCGACAGGGGGGGAGGCCAAAGCTTTCTTT. The gene calls are TRBV18 and TRBJ1-1; 9 bases agree with TRBD1. With V trimmed by 6 bases and J by 9 bases, 11 bases remained unmatched. Germline V lookup: CDR1 KGHSH, CDR2 LQKENI. The CDR3 covers 14 residues.

As DNA, the CDR3 is TGTGCCAGCGGGAGGGCCCCATCGAAATTC. Translation: CASGRAPSKF. The J gene is TRBJ1-2, the V gene TRBV21-1. TRBV21-1 is a pseudogene locus. CDR3 length: 10 residues.

This clonotype has at least ten counts. The chain employs TRBV12-3 or TRBV12-4 and TRBJ1-6; 8 nucleotides agree with TRBD1. V lost 3 bases to trimming and J lost 9 bases; unmatched junction nucleotides: 4. The CDR3 covers 14 residues. The CDR3 protein is CASSLDREASPLHF. The CDR3 bases are TGTGCCAGCAGTTTGGACAGGGAGGCTTCACCCCTCCACTTT.

This clonotype was seen ten or more times. The chain links TRBV9 to TRBJ2-5; TRBD2 might be the D (5 bases). V dropped 0 bases and J dropped 9 bases, with 15 bases sitting between them. The CDR3 is 14 amino acids. In germline, CDR1 is SGDLS, CDR2 YYNGEE. The CDR3 bases are TGTGCCAGCAGCGTAGAACCGGGGTTCAGATCCCAGTACTTC. It yields the protein CASSVEPGFRSQYF.

This clonotype occurred many times. V usage is TRBV12-3 or TRBV12-4 and J usage is TRBJ2-7; 7 nucleotides agree with TRBD2. V shed 6 bases and J 1 base; nucleotides not matched to a gene: 9. The CDR3 is 15 residues long. The CDR3 loop is CASRKRGQHSYEQYF. In DNA, the CDR3 is TGTGCCAGCAGGAAGCGGGGCCAACATTCCTACGAGCAGTACTTC.

This clonotype was seen ten or more times. The genes are TRBV7-2 and TRBJ1-1; D perhaps matches TRBD1 (5 bases). Deletions cut 5 bases from V and 6 bases from J, with 10 bases between. CDR1 is SGHTA and CDR2 is FQGNSA in the germline V gene. The CDR3 sequence is 12 residues long. The CDR3 here is CASSRTTAEAFF. Here the CDR3 DNA reads TGTGCCAGCAGCCGAACGACAGCTGAAGCTTTCTTT. The variable domain in full, completed from reference TRBV7-2 and TRBJ1-1, reads GAGVSQSPSNKVTEKGKDVELRCDPISGHTALYWYRQSLGQGLEFLIYFQGNSAPDKSGLPSDRFSAERTGGSVSTLTIQRTQQEDSAVYLCASSRTTAEAFFGQGTRLTVV.

This clonotype was seen ten or more times. The V and J genes are TRBV5-6 and TRBJ2-5, with 7 positions matching TRBD1. CDR1 SGHDT and CDR2 YYEEEE come from the germline V gene. The V gene end was trimmed by 4 bases and the J gene end by 4 bases; junction bases not matched to a gene: 7. The CDR3 extends over 14 amino acids. The DNA for the CDR3 is TGTGCCAGCAGCACCGACAGGGCGGGAGAGACCCAGTACTTC. It encodes CASSTDRAGETQYF.

Many counts were recorded for this clonotype. The rearrangement links TRBV7-2 to TRBJ1-5; D remains ambiguous. The V and J ends lost 4 bases and 3 bases respectively, with 7 bases between them. Germline loops: CDR1 SGHTA, CDR2 FQGNSA. CDR3 size: 13 residues. This chain's CDR3 is CASSSDYNQPQHF. The DNA for the CDR3 is TGTGCCAGCAGCTCGGACTACAATCAGCCCCAGCATTTT.

A note on this clonotype: A much larger clone differs by one base, so this may be a read error. The J gene is TRBJ2-3, the V gene TRBV4-3; unclear D gene. The CDR3 sequence is 13 residues long. Germline lookup yields CDR1 LGHNA and CDR2 YSLEER. CDR3 DNA sequence: TGCGCCAGCAGCCAAGCCCCCACAGAGACGCAGTATTTT. Residues: CASSQAPTETQYF.

This clonotype was detected ten times or more. The CDR3 sequence is CASSVGPTSGTDTQYF. CDR3 bases: TGTGCCAGCAGCGTAGGGCCGACTAGCGGGACAGATACGCAGTATTTT. The V and J genes are TRBV9 and TRBJ2-3; 10 positions agree with TRBD2. This CDR3 has 16 amino acids. V was pared by 0 bases and J by 3 bases, with 4 bases of the junction left unmatched. Germline V gene lookup returns CDR1 SGDLS and CDR2 YYNGEE.

This clonotype was seen at least ten times. The gene calls are TRBV7-2 and TRBJ1-5; D gene uncertain. The V and J ends lost 2 bases and 0 bases respectively, with 5 bases between them. The CDR3 runs 14 residues. Germline V gene lookup returns CDR1 SGHTA and CDR2 FQGNSA. The CDR3, as DNA: TGTGCCAGCAGCTTACAGCCTAGCAATCAGCCCCAGCATTTT. Amino acid sequence: CASSLQPSNQPQHF.